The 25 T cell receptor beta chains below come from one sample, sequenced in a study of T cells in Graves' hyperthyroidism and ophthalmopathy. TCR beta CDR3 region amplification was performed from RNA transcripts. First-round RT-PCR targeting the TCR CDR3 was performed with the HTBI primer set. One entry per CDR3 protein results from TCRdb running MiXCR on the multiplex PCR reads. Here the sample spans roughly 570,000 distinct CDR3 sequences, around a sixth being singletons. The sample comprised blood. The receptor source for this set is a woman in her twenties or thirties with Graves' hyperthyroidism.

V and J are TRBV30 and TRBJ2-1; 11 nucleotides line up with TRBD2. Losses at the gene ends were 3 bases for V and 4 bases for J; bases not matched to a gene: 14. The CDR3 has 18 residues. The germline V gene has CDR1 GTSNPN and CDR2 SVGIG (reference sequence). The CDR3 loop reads CAWSHPGGTSGPYNEQFF. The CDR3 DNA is TGTGCCTGGAGCCACCCTGGGGGGACTAGCGGCCCTTACAATGAGCAGTTCTTC.

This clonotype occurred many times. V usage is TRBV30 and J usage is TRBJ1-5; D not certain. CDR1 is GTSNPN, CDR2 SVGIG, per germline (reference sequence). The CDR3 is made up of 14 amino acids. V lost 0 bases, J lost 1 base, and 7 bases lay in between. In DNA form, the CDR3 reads TGTGCCTGGAGTGTTCAGACCAGCAATCAGCCCCAGCATTTT. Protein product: CAWSVQTSNQPQHF.

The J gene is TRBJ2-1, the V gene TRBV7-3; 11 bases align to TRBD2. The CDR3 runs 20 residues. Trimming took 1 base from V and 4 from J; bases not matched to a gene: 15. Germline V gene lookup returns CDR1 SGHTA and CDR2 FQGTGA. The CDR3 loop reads CASSLKGTSGKARGYNEQFF. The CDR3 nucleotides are TGTGCCAGCAGCTTAAAGGGGACTAGCGGCAAGGCCAGGGGGTACAATGAGCAGTTCTTC. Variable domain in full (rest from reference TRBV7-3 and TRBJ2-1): GAGVSQTPSNKVTEKGKYVELRCDPISGHTALYWYRQSLGQGPEFLIYFQGTGAADDSGLPNDRFFAVRPEGSVSTLKIQRTERGDSAVYLCASSLKGTSGKARGYNEQFFGPGTRLTVL.

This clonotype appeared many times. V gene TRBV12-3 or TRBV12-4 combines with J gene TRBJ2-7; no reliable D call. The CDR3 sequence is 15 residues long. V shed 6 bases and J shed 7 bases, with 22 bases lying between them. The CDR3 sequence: CASSLLPTVASEQYF. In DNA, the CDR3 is TGTGCCAGCAGCTTACTTCCTACTGTCGCTAGTGAGCAGTACTTC.

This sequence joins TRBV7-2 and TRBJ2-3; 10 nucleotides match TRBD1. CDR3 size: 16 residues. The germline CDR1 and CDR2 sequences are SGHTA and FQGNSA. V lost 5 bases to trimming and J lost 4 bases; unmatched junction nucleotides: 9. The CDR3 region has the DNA TGTGCCAGCAGCCCTGGGACAGGGGATATTGCAGATACGCAGTATTTT. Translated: CASSPGTGDIADTQYF.

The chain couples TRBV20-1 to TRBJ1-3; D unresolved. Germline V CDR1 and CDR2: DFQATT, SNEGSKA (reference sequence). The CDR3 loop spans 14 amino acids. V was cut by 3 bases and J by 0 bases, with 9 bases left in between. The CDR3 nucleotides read TGCAGTGCTAGCCGGGTCCTCTCTGGAAACACCATATATTTT. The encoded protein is CSASRVLSGNTIYF.

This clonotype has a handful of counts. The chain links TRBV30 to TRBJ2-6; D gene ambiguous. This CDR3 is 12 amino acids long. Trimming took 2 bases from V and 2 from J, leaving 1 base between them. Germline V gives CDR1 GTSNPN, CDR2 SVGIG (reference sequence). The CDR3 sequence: CAWSTGANVLTF. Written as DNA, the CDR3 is TGTGCCTGGAGTACTGGGGCCAACGTCCTGACTTTC.

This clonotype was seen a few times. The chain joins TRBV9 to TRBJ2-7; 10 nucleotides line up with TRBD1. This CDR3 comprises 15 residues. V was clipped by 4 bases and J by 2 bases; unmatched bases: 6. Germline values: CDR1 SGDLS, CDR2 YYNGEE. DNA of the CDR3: TGTGCCAGCAGCCGGGGACAGGGGCGGACCTACGAGCAGTACTTC. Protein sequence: CASSRGQGRTYEQYF.

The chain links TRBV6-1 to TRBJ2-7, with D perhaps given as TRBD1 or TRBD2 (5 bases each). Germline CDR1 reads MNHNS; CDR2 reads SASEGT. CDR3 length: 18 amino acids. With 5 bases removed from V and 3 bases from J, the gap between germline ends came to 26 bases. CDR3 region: CASSPGTTRASPLYEQYF. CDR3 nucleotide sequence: TGTGCCAGCAGTCCCGGGACCACCAGAGCCAGCCCACTCTACGAGCAGTACTTC.

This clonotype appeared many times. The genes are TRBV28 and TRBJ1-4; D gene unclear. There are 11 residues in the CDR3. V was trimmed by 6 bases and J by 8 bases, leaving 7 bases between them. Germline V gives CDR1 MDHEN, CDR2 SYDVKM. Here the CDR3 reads CASRLEEKLFF. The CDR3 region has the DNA TGTGCCAGCAGACTTGAGGAAAAACTGTTTTTT.

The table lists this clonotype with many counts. CDR3 protein: CASSLVGAPQPQHF. CDR3 nucleotides: TGTGCCAGCAGTTTGGTGGGGGCCCCGCAGCCCCAGCATTTT. This chain uses TRBV12-3 or TRBV12-4 with TRBJ1-5; the D gene is possibly TRBD1 (6 bases). This CDR3 spans 14 amino acids. Between the trimmed V and J ends, which lost 3 bases and 7 bases, there was a span of 13 bases.

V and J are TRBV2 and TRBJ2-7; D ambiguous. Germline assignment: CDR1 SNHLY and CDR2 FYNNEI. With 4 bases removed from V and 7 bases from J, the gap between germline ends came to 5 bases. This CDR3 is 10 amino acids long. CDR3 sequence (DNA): TGTGCCAGCAGTGGGGGTGAGCAGTACTTC. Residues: CASSGGEQYF.

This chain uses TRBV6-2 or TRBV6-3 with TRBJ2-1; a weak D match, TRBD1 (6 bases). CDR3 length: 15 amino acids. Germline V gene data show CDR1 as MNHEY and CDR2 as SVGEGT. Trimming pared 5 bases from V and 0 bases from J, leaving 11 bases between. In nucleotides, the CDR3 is TGTGCCAGCAGTACACAGGGAATCTCCTACAATGAGCAGTTCTTC. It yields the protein CASSTQGISYNEQFF.

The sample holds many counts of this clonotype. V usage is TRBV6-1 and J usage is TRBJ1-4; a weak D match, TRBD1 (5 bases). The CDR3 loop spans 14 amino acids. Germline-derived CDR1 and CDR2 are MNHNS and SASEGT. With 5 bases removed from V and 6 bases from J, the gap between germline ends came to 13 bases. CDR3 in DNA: TGTGCCAGCAGTTCCGGCGGGGGAGATGAAAAACTGTTTTTT. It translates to CASSSGGGDEKLFF.

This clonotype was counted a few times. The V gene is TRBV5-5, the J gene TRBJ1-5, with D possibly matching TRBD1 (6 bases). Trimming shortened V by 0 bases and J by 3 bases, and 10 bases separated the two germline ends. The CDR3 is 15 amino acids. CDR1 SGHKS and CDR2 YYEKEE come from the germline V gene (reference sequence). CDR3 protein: CASSLVGQPNQPQHF. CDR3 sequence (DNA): TGTGCCAGCAGCTTGGTAGGACAGCCCAATCAGCCCCAGCATTTT.

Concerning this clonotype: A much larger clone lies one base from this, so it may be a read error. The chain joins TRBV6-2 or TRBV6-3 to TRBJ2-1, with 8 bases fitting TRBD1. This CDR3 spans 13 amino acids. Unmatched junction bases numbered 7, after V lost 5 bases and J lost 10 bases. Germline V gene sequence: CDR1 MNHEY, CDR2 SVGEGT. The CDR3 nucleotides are TGTGCCAGCAGTGAGACAGGGGACCACGAGCAGTTCTTC. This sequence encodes CASSETGDHEQFF.

The CDR3 DNA reads TGCAGTGCTTTAAACGAAAAACTGTTTTTT. This encodes CSALNEKLFF. The rearrangement uses TRBV20-1 and TRBJ1-4; D remains ambiguous. V dropped 5 bases and J dropped 8 bases, with 6 bases sitting between them. The CDR3 contains 10 residues. Germline assignment: CDR1 DFQATT and CDR2 SNEGSKA (reference sequence).

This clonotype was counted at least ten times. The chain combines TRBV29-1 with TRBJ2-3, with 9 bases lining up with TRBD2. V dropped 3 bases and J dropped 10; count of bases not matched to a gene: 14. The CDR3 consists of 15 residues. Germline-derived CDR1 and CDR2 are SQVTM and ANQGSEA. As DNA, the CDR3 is TGCAGCGTTGATGGCGGGAGGGCCGTAGGTGATGCGCAGTATTTT. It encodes CSVDGGRAVGDAQYF.

The CDR3: CASTDCLRTSVCRSYEQYF. The CDR3 nucleotides read TGTGCCAGCACGGATTGTCTTAGGACTAGCGTGTGTCGCTCCTACGAGCAGTACTTC. The chain employs TRBV11-3 and TRBJ2-7; TRBD2 aligns across 9 bases. The CDR3 sequence is 19 residues long. Germline trimming cut 7 bases from V and 0 bases from J; bases unmatched to any gene: 19. Germline CDR1 is SGHNT and CDR2 is YENEEA.

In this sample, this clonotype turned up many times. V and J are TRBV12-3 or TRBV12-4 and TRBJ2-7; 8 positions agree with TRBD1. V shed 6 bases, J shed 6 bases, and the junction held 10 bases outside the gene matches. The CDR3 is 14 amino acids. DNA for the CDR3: TGTGCCAGCAGACACGGCTACAGGGGGTCCGAGCAGTACTTC. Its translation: CASRHGYRGSEQYF.

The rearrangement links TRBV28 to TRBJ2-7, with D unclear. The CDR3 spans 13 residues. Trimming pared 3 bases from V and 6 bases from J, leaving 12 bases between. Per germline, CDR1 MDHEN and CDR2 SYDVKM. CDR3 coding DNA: TGTGCCAGCAGTTTCCTATCTGCAGGCGAGCAGTACTTC. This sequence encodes CASSFLSAGEQYF.

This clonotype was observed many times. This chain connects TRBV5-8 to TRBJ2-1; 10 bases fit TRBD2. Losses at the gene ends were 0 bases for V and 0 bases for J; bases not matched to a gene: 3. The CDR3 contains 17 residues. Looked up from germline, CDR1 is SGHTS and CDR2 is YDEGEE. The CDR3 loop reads CASSLELAGSSYNEQFF. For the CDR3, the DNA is TGTGCCAGCAGCTTGGAACTAGCGGGATCCTCCTACAATGAGCAGTTCTTC.

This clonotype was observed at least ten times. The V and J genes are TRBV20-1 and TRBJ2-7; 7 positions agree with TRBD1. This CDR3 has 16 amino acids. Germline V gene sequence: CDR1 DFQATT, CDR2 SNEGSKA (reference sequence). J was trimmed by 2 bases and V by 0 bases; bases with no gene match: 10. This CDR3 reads CSARDLMGQTTYEQYF. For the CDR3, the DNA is TGCAGTGCTAGAGATCTGATGGGACAGACTACCTACGAGCAGTACTTC.

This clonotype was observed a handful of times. CDR3 nucleotide sequence: TGTGCCAGCAGTGTTTCAGGTCTTCAGCCCCAGCATTTT. It specifies CASSVSGLQPQHF. The chain has TRBV2 and TRBJ1-5; D unresolved. Germline V CDR1 and CDR2: SNHLY, FYNNEI. The CDR3 contains 13 residues. V was shortened by 4 bases and J by 6 bases, with 10 bases between the two germline ends.

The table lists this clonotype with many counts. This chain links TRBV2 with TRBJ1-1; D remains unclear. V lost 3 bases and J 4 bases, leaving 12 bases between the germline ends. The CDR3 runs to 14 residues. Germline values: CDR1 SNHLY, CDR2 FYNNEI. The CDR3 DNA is TGTGCCAGCAGTGATGGGCAGCCGGTCACTGAAGCTTTCTTT. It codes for CASSDGQPVTEAFF. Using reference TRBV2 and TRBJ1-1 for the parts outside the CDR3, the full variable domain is EPEVTQTPSHQVTQMGQEVILRCVPISNHLYFYWYRQILGQKVEFLVSFYNNEISEKSEIFDDQFSVERPDGSNFTLKIRSTKLEDSAMYFCASSDGQPVTEAFFGQGTRLTVV.